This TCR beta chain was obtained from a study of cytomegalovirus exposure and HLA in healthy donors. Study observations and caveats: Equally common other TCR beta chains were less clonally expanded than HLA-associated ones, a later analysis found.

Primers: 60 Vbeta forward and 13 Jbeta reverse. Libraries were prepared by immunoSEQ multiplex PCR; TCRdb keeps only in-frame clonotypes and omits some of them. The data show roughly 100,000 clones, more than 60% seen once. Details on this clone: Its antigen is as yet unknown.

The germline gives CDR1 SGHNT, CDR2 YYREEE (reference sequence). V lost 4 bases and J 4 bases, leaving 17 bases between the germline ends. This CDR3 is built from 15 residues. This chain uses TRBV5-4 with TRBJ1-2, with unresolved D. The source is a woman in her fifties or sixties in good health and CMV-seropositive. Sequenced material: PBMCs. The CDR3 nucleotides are TGTGCCAGCAGCCGTGACTCGGTCCTCACCTATGGCTACACCTTC. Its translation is CASSRDSVLTYGYTF.